The 5 T cell receptor beta chains below come from one sample, sequenced in a study of cytomegalovirus exposure and HLA in healthy donors. Use of 60 Vbeta and 13 Jbeta primers characterized the PCR. This table comes from immunoSEQ multiplex PCR, and its TCRdb copy is limited to in-frame clones, with some not included. The top ten hold 1.5% to 2% of the sample, which has 130,000 to 150,000 clones, around 78% seen once. The sequenced sample was PBMCs. These receptors came from a woman aged 18-29 years in good health and CMV-seronegative.

V is TRBV6-5 and J is TRBJ1-2; TRBD1 matches at 7 bases. This CDR3 spans 11 amino acids. V was clipped by 10 bases and J by 5 bases; unmatched bases: 4. Germline V gives CDR1 MNHEY, CDR2 SVGAGI. The CDR3 is CAIGGGYGYTF. The CDR3 DNA reads TGTGCCATAGGGGGCGGGTATGGCTACACCTTC.

The chain has TRBV11-2 and TRBJ1-1; D uncertain. V was clipped by 6 bases and J by 4 bases, with 6 bases between them. The CDR3 extends over 11 amino acids. Germline CDR1 SGHAT, CDR2 FQNNGV. For the CDR3, the DNA is TGTGCCAGCAGTCCGGGCACTGAAGCTTTCTTT. This encodes CASSPGTEAFF.

CDR3 DNA: TGTGCCAGCAGGGGGAGGGCGCGTAATTCACCCCTCCACTTT. This encodes CASRGRARNSPLHF. The genes are TRBV2 and TRBJ1-6; no clear D. The CDR3 is made up of 14 amino acids. V lost 6 bases and J 6 bases, leaving 12 bases between the germline ends. From germline, CDR1 is SNHLY and CDR2 FYNNEI.

CDR3 sequence reads: CASSPLAGGNTGELFF. Here the CDR3 DNA reads TGCGCCAGCAGCCCCCTCGCGGGGGGGAACACCGGGGAGCTGTTTTTT. The gene calls are TRBV4-3 and TRBJ2-2, with 8 bases matching TRBD2. In germline, CDR1 is LGHNA, CDR2 YSLEER. The V gene end was trimmed by 4 bases and the J gene end by 1 base; junction bases not matched to a gene: 5. The CDR3 length is 16 residues.

CDR3 residues: CASSPPTRDPGSGANVLTF. The CDR3 bases are TGTGCCAGCAGCCCCCCGACGCGGGACCCTGGCTCTGGGGCCAACGTCCTGACTTTC. V usage is TRBV11-2 and J usage is TRBJ2-6, with a tentative D call TRBD2 (6 bases). The CDR3 spans 19 residues. Germline CDR1 is SGHAT and CDR2 is FQNNGV. The V end was cut by 5 bases, the J end by 0 bases, with 20 bases between.